This TCR beta chain was obtained from a study of T cell responses to AZD1222 COVID-19 vaccine. The overall study: Second-dose recipients at about 4 or about 12 weeks were treated as one pooled group.

Here immunoSEQ multiplex PCR was the method, and the copy in TCRdb shows in-frame clones only, minus some. The sample contains 95,000 to 130,000 clones, approximately 86% of which appear only once. Regarding the study as a whole: Donor demographics were predominantly white British with a female majority; clonal diversity may be underestimated. Repertoire sampling occurred only after the peak T cell response. Within unmutated variant regions lay the reported targets of nearly half of spike-specific TCRs.

For this clone: The antigen is undetermined.

Sequenced here: peripheral blood, sampled on day 0 of AZD1222 vaccination. The receptor was isolated from an adult in good health.

In DNA, the CDR3 is TGCGCCAGCAGCCAAGGGGTTCAACCTTCCTACGAGCAGTACTTC. The encoded protein is CASSQGVQPSYEQYF. The chain couples TRBV4-1 to TRBJ2-7; unclear D gene. The CDR3 is 15 amino acids. Germline V gene sequence: CDR1 MGHRA, CDR2 YSYEKL. With 1 base removed from V and 1 base from J, the gap between germline ends came to 11 bases.